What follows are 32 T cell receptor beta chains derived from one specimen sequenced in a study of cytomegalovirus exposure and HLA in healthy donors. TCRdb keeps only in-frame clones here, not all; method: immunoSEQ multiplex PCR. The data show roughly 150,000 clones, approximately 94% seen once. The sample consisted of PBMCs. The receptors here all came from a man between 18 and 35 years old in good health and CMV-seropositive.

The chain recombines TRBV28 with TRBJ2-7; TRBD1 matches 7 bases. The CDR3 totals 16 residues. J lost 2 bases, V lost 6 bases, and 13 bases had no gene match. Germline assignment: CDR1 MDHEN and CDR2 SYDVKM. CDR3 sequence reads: CASSPTRDSVTYEQYF. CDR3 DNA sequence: TGTGCCAGCAGCCCAACCCGGGACAGCGTAACCTACGAGCAGTACTTC.

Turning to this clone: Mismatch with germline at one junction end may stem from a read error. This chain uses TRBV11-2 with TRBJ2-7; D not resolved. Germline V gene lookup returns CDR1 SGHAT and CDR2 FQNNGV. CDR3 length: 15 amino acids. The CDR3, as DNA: TGTGCCAGCAGCTTAGAGGTCGGCTTATACTACCAGCAGTACTTC. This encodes CASSLEVGLYYQQYF.

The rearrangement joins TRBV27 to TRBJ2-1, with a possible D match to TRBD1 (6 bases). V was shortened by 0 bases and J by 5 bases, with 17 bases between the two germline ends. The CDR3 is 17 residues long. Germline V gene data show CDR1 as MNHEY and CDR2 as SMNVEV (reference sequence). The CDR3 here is CASSLSMRTARNNEQFF. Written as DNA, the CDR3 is TGTGCCAGCAGTTTATCGATGCGGACAGCTCGAAACAATGAGCAGTTCTTC.

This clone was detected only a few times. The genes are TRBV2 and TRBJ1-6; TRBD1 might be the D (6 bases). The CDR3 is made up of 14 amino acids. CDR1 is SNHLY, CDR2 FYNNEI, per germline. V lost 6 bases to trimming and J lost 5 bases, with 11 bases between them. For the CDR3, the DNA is TGTGCCAGCAGGGAGACAGGAGATAATTCACCCCTCCACTTT. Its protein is CASRETGDNSPLHF.

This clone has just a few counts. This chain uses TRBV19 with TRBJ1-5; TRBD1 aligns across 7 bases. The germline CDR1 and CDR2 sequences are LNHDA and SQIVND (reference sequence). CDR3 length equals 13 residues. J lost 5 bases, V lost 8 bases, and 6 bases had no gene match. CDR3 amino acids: CASRNTGDQPQHF. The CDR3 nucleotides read TGTGCCAGTCGGAACACAGGGGATCAGCCCCAGCATTTT.

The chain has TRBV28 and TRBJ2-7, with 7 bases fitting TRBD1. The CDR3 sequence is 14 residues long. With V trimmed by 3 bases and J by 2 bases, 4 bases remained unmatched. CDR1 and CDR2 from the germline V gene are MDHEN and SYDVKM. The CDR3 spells CASSFPGQAYEQYF. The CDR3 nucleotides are TGTGCCAGCAGTTTCCCCGGACAGGCCTACGAGCAGTACTTC.

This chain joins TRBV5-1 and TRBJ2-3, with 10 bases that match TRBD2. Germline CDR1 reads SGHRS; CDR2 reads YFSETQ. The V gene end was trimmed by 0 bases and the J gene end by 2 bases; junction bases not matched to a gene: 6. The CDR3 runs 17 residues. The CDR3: CASSLDPGLAYTDTQYF. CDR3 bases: TGCGCCAGCAGCTTGGACCCGGGACTAGCGTACACAGATACGCAGTATTTT.

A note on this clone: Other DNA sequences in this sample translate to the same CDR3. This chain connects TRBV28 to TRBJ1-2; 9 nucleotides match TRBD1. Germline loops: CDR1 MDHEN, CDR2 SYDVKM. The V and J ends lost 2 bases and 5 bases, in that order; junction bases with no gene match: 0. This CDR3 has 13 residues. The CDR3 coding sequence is TGTGCCAGCAGTTTAGGGACAGGGTATGGCTACACCTTC. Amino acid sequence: CASSLGTGYGYTF.

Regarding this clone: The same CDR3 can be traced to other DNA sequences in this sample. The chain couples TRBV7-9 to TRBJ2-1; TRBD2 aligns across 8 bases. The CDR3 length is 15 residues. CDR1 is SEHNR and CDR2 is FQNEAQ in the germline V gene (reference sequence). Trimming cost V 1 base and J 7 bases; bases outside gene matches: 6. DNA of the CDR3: TGTGCCAGCAGCTTAGGGCTAGCGGGCTATAATGAGCAGTTCTTC. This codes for CASSLGLAGYNEQFF.

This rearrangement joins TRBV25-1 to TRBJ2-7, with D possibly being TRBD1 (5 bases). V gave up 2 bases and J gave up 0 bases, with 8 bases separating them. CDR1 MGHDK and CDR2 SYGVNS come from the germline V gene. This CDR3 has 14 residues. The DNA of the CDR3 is TGTGCCAGCAGTGAACTGACAGCCTCCTACGAGCAGTACTTC. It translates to CASSELTASYEQYF.

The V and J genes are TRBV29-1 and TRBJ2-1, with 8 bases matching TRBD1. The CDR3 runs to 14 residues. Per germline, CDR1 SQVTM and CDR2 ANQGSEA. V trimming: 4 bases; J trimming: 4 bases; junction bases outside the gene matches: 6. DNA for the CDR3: TGCAGCGTTGCTACAGGGGGATTTTACAATGAGCAGTTCTTC. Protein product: CSVATGGFYNEQFF.

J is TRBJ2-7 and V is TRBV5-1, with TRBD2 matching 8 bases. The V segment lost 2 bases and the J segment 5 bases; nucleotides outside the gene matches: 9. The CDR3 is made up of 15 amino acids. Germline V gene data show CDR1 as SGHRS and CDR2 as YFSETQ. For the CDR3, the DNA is TGCGCCAGCAGCTTTGGGACTAGGGTTTCCAACGAGCAGTACTTC. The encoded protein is CASSFGTRVSNEQYF.

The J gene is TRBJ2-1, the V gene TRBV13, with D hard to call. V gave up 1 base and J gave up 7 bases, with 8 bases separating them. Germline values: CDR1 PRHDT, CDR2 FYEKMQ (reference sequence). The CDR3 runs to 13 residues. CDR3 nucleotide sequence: TGTGCCAGCAGCTTAGTTCTGTTGAATGAGCAGTTCTTC. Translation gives CASSLVLLNEQFF.

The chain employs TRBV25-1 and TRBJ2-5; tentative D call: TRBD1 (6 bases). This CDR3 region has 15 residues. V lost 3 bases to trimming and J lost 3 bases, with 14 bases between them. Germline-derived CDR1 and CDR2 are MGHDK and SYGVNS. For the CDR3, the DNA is TGTGCCAGCAGTGACCCCGGGACAACGGAAGAGACCCAGTACTTC. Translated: CASSDPGTTEETQYF.

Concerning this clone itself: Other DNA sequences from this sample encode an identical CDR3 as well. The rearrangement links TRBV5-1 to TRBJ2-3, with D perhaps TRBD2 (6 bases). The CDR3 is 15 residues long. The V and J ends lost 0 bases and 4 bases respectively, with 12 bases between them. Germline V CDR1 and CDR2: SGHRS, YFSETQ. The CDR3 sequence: CASSLVGTSSDTQYF. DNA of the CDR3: TGCGCCAGCAGCTTGGTTGGAACTAGCTCAGATACGCAGTATTTT.

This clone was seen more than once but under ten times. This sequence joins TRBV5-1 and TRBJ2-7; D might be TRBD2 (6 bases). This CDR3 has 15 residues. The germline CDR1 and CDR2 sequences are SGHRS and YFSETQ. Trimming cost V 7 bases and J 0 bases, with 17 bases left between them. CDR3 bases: TGCGCCAGCCACACCGGAGCTAGCGCCTCCTACGAGCAGTACTTC. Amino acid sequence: CASHTGASASYEQYF. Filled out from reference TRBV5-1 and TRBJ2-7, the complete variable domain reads KAGVTQTPRYLIKTRGQQVTLSCSPISGHRSVSWYQQTPGQGLQFLFEYFSETQRNKGNFPGRFSGRQFSNSRSEMNVSTLELGDSALYLCASHTGASASYEQYFGPGTRLTVT.

The CDR3 region has the DNA TGTGCCAGCAGCCGCGACAGACCTGAAGCTTTCTTT. This translates into CASSRDRPEAFF. The chain links TRBV7-9 to TRBJ1-1; perhaps TRBD1 as D (5 bases). CDR1 and CDR2 from the germline V gene are SEHNR and FQNEAQ (reference sequence). The CDR3 consists of 12 residues. Trimming took 5 bases from V and 6 from J, leaving 10 bases between them.

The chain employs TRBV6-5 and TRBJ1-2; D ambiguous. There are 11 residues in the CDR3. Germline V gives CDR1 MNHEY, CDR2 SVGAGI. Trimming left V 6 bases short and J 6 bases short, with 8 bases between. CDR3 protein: CASRPGDGYTF. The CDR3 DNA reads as TGTGCCAGCAGACCCGGGGATGGCTACACCTTC.

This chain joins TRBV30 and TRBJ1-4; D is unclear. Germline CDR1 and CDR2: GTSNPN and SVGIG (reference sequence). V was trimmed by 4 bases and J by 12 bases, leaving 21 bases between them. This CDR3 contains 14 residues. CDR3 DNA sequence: TGTGCCTGGAAGGGAGACGTAGTGGTATCACAACTGTTTTTT. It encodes CAWKGDVVVSQLFF.

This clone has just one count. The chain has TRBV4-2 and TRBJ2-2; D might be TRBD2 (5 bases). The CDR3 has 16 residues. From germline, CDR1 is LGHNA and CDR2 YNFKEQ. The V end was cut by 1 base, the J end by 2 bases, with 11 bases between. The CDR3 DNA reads TGTGCCAGCAGCCAAGGTCGGGGTCCCAACACCGGGGAGCTGTTTTTT. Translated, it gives CASSQGRGPNTGELFF.

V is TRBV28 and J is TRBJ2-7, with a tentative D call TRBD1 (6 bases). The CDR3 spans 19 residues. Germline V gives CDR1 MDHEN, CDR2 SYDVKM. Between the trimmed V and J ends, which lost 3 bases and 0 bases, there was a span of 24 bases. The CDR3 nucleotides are TGTGCCAGCAGTTTTGAGGGGCCGTGGGGGCAGCAGGACTCCTACGAGCAGTACTTC. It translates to CASSFEGPWGQQDSYEQYF.

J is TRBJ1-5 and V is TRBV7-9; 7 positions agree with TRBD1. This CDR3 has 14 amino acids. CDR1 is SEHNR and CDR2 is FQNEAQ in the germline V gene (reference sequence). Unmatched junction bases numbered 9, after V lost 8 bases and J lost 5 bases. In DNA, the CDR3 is TGTGCCAGCTCAGGGGGAGGTTACGATCAGCCCCAGCATTTT. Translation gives CASSGGGYDQPQHF.

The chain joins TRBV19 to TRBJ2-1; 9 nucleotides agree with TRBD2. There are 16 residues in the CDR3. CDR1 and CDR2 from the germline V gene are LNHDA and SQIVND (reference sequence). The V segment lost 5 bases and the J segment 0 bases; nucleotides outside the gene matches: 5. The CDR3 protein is CASSGREGSSYNEQFF. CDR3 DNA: TGTGCCAGTAGTGGGCGGGAGGGAAGCTCCTACAATGAGCAGTTCTTC. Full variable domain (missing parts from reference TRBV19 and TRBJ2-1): DGGITQSPKYLFRKEGQNVTLSCEQNLNHDAMYWYRQDPGQGLRLIYYSQIVNDFQKGDIAEGYSVSREKKESFPLTVTSAQKNPTAFYLCASSGREGSSYNEQFFGPGTRLTVL.

CDR3 sequence (DNA): TGTGCCAGCAGCTTAGCGCAGGGTGGTGGAGGGGAGACCCAGTACTTC. This translates into CASSLAQGGGGETQYF. This sequence joins TRBV7-9 and TRBJ2-5; perhaps TRBD2 as D (6 bases). Looked up from germline, CDR1 is SEHNR and CDR2 is FQNEAQ (reference sequence). This CDR3 region has 16 residues. The V and J ends lost 0 bases and 5 bases respectively, with 16 bases between them.

In DNA, the CDR3 is TGTGCCATCAGTAGGGCGGGAGTCGACGAGCAGTACTTC. Protein sequence: CAISRAGVDEQYF. The chain carries TRBV10-3 and TRBJ2-7, with 7 bases identical to TRBD2. J lost 5 bases, V lost 5 bases, and 6 bases had no gene match. The CDR3 totals 13 residues. In germline, CDR1 is ENHRY, CDR2 SYGVKD.

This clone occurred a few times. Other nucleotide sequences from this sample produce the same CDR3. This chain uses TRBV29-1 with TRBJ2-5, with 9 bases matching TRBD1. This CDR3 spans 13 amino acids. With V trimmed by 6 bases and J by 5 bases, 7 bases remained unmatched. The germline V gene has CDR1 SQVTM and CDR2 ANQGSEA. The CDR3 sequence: CSVETGGGETQYF. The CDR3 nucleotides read TGCAGCGTCGAAACAGGGGGCGGGGAGACCCAGTACTTC.

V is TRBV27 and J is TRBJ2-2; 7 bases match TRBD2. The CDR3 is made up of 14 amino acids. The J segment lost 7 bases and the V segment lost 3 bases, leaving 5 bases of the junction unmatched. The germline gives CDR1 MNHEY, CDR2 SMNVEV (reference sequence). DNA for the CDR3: TGTGCCAGCAGTTTTGGCGGGAGTAACGGGGAGCTGTTTTTT. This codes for CASSFGGSNGELFF.

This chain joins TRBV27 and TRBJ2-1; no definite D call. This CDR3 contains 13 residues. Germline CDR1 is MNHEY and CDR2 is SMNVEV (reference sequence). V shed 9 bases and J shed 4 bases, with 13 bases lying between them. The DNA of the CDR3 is TGTGCCAGTGTAGTTCATCGGTACAATGAGCAGTTCTTC. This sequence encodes CASVVHRYNEQFF.

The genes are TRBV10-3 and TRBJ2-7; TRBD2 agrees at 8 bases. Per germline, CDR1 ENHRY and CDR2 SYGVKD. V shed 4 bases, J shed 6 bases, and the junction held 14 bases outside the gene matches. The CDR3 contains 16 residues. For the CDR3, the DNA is TGTGCCATCAGTGGGCAAGAGCTAGCGGGTTTCAGCGAGCAGTACTTC. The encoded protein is CAISGQELAGFSEQYF.

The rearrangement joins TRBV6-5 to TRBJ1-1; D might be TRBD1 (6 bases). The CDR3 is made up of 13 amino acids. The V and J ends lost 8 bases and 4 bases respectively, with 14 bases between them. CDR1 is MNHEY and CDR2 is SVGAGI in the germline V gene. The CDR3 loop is CASHRGGSTEAFF. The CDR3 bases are TGTGCCAGCCACCGAGGGGGAAGCACTGAAGCTTTCTTT.

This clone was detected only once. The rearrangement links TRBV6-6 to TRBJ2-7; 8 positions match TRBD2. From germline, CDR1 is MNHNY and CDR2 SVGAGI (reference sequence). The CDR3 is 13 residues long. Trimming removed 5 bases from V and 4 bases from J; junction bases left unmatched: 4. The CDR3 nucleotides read TGTGCCAGCAGTCCGACTAGCGAGTACGAGCAGTACTTC. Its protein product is CASSPTSEYEQYF.

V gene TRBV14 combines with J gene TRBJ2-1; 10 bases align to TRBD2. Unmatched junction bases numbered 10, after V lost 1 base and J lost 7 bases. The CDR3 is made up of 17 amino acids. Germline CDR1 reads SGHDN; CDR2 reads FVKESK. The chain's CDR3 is CASSQGPWTSGGNEQFF. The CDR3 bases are TGTGCCAGCAGCCAAGGGCCTTGGACTAGCGGAGGAAATGAGCAGTTCTTC.